The rows below give T cell receptor beta chains drawn from one sample of a study of blood T cell repertoires in COVID-19. Produced via immunoSEQ multiplex PCR; TCRdb's table is partial and in-frame only. The sample yields around 250,000 clones, roughly 80% seen once. The sample consisted of peripheral blood. The receptors here all came from a woman in her late teens or twenties with acute or convalescent COVID-19. The conserved cysteine and the conserved F or W are not part of the CDR3 here.

j_call,v_call,cdr3_aa
TRBJ2-5,TRBV7-7,ASSLAGRGETQY
TRBJ2-5,TRBV5-5,ASSWNREETQY
TRBJ2-7,TRBV5-1,ASRTGSSYEQY
TRBJ2-7,TRBV7-8,ASSLSTELVAGASYEQY
TRBJ2-1,TRBV6-2/TRBV6-3,ASSYLAGGVYEQF
TRBJ1-2,TRBV7-2,ASSSSTLDGYGYT
TRBJ2-7,TRBV2,ASSAGVYEQY
TRBJ2-7,TRBV30,AWSIGQGAHEQY
TRBJ1-2,TRBV7-9,ASSSTGGGNGYT
TRBJ1-3,TRBV2,ASSVLGAPVRTNTIY
TRBJ2-1,TRBV19,ASSIDAGGTYNEQF
TRBJ2-5,TRBV3-1/TRBV3-2,ASSPPIGGVLETQY
TRBJ2-7,TRBV6-5,ASSYDRNTYEQY
TRBJ1-4,TRBV7-8,ATQGAANEKLF
TRBJ2-3,TRBV14,ASSQPWLAGGTDTQY
TRBJ2-3,TRBV6-4,ASSDGGRETDTQY
TRBJ1-4,TRBV7-2,ASSLVPGGVDEKLF
TRBJ2-1,TRBV10-1,ASSERDRGWGEQF
TRBJ2-7,TRBV12-2,ASRLGARGIFAYEQY
TRBJ2-5,TRBV15,ATSRDLGQQETQY
TRBJ1-2,TRBV7-8,ASSLVGGGIQGYT
TRBJ2-1,TRBV6-2/TRBV6-3,ASSYSRNSGGLYEQF
TRBJ2-7,TRBV5-4,ASSLVAEHEQY
TRBJ2-5,TRBV24-1,ATSDPLAGETQY
TRBJ2-7,TRBV6-2/TRBV6-3,ASSYAGQSYEQY
TRBJ2-4,TRBV18,ASSPRTSGGNIQY
TRBJ2-7,TRBV7-2,ASSPQPTGVYEQY
TRBJ1-1,TRBV19,ASRPWTGNTEAF
TRBJ1-1,TRBV29-1,SVGGTGIMNTEAF
TRBJ2-1,TRBV11-3,ASSFPVLAGPYNEQF
TRBJ1-1,TRBV4-2,ASSQDLDRGGNTEAF
TRBJ2-5,TRBV30,AWSVSRLQETQY
TRBJ2-7,TRBV5-1,ASSFLQGLEQY
TRBJ1-6,TRBV30,AWSAQQGGSPLH
TRBJ2-7,TRBV9,ASSVQSSGRVDEQY
TRBJ1-2,TRBV9,ASSVSQGAHGYT
TRBJ2-5,TRBV13,ASSSRGGGGETQY
TRBJ2-7,TRBV14,ASSRGTGLYEQY
TRBJ1-2,TRBV5-1,ASSPENRRGLGYT
TRBJ1-1,TRBV14,ASSQYWTGVNTEAF
TRBJ1-5,TRBV5-1,ASSLDGQLNQPQH
TRBJ2-1,TRBV5-1,ASSLFLNEQF
TRBJ2-7,TRBV10-2,ASSGRDKGAFEQY
TRBJ2-5,TRBV29-1,SVTNEARRAETQY
TRBJ2-7,TRBV5-1,ASSLGGDTRYEQY
TRBJ2-7,TRBV4-1,ASSLDSGSYEQY
TRBJ2-3,TRBV29-1,SVDRGTDTQY
TRBJ2-3,TRBV5-1,ASSRRTSGFGTDTQY
TRBJ1-5,TRBV5-6,ASSFSRAGQPQH
TRBJ1-2,TRBV30,AWSVRGGYT
TRBJ2-3,TRBV28,ASSLVASTQY
TRBJ2-3,TRBV7-3,ASSLQAGVGDTQY